These T cell receptor beta chains were read from a single sample in a study of PD-1 blockade in classical Hodgkin lymphoma. The repertoire was sequenced with immunoSEQ multiplex PCR; TCRdb's copy has only in-frame clones and lacks some. This table has 4,000 to 4,500 clones, over 65% appearing once. Sequences were obtained from CD8+ T cells from blood. The origin of the receptors is a human donor with classical Hodgkin lymphoma. Each CDR3 is given with its conserved first and last residue. A D gene is named only where the DNA matches it firmly. Clone sizes are given selectively: once, few, many, or a class where the clone is expanded.

>TRBJ2-4|TRBV4-1|-|-
TGCGCCAGCAGCCATCACCGGGACGGCGATCCTCAGTACTTC
CASSHHRDGDPQYF
>TRBJ1-1|TRBV6-5|-|few
TGTGCCAGCAGTACCAGGGAGACGAACACTGAAGCTTTCTTT
CASSTRETNTEAFF
>TRBJ2-3|TRBV11-2|-|-
TGTGCCAGCAGCTTAGAGATCTACACAGATACGCAGTATTTT
CASSLEIYTDTQYF
>TRBJ2-1|TRBV28|TRBD1|once
TGTGCCAGCACCCGAGCGGACAGGGATGTCAATGAGCAGTTCTTC
CASTRADRDVNEQFF
>TRBJ2-7|TRBV7-2|-|-
TGTGCCAGCAGCCCGTCAGGGTTCCACGAGCAGTACTTC
CASSPSGFHEQYF
>TRBJ1-1|TRBV12-5|-|-
TGTGCTAGTGCCAAGGACAGTTTGAACACTGAAGCTTTCTTT
CASAKDSLNTEAFF
>TRBJ2-5|TRBV11-2|TRBD1|-
TGTGCCAGCAGCTTAGGGGACAGGGGTGAGGAGACCCAGTACTTC
CASSLGDRGEETQYF
>TRBJ2-7|TRBV7-6|TRBD2|-
TGTGCCAGCAGCTTAGTCGGCGGGAGCCTCTCCTACGAGCAGTACTTC
CASSLVGGSLSYEQYF
>TRBJ1-6|TRBV4-2|-|-
TGTGCCAGCAGCCAAGATCCTGATTCACCCCTCCACTTT
CASSQDPDSPLHF
>TRBJ1-1|TRBV5-6|-|-
TGTGCCAGCAGCTTGGGAAGCCGACAGGTCCGATCAGCTTTCTTT
CASSLGSRQVRSAFF
>TRBJ2-5|TRBV7-6|TRBD2|-
TGTGCCAGCAGCCCCTGGACTAGCGGAGCCTCCCGGGAGACCCAGTACTTC
CASSPWTSGASRETQYF
>TRBJ1-5|TRBV6-5|-|once
TGTGCCAGCAGTTACTTCAGGAATCAGCCCCAGCATTTT
CASSYFRNQPQHF
>TRBJ2-7|TRBV4-1|TRBD2|-
TGCGCCAGCAGCCGACTGGCGGCGGGAGGATCGTACGAGCAGTACTTC
CASSRLAAGGSYEQYF
>TRBJ1-1|TRBV27|TRBD1|-
TGTGCCAGCAGTCACGGGACAGCCCTAGACACTGAAGCTTTCTTT
CASSHGTALDTEAFF
>TRBJ2-3|TRBV10-2|-|-
TGCGCCAGCAGTGAGTCTGATCTAGTGGATACGCAGTATTTT
CASSESDLVDTQYF
>TRBJ2-5|TRBV13|-|-
TGTGCCAGCAGCTTAGGATTTGTCCTTAAAGAGACCCAGTACTTC
CASSLGFVLKETQYF
>TRBJ2-7|TRBV2|-|few
TGTGCATCAGGGGCTAGGACCTACGAGCAGTACTTC
CASGARTYEQYF
>TRBJ1-2|TRBV9|-|large
TGTGCCAGCAGCGTAGGGGGGGACTATGGCTACACCTTC
CASSVGGDYGYTF
>TRBJ2-3|TRBV27|-|-
TGTGCCAGCAGTTTGAGCAGCACAGATACGCAGTATTTT
CASSLSSTDTQYF
>TRBJ2-1|TRBV19|TRBD2|-
TGTGCCAGTAGTGTTAGCGGGAGTCCCTACAATGAGCAGTTCTTC
CASSVSGSPYNEQFF
>TRBJ1-1|TRBV5-6|TRBD1|-
TGTGCCAGCAGCTTGGCCGGGACAGTGAACACTGAAGCTTTCTTT
CASSLAGTVNTEAFF
>TRBJ1-1|TRBV6-5|-|-
TGTGCCAGCAGTTACTCACCTAGGGGGTCGAACACTGAAGCTTTCTTT
CASSYSPRGSNTEAFF
>TRBJ2-1|TRBV28|TRBD2|-
TGTGCCAGCAGTCCCCTCGGGGGGTTTTACAATGAGCAGTTCTTC
CASSPLGGFYNEQFF
>TRBJ1-2|TRBV4-2|-|-
TGTGCCAGCAGCTTAGGTACACACTATGGCTACACCTTC
CASSLGTHYGYTF
>TRBJ2-3|TRBV28|TRBD1|-
TGTGCCAGCAGCCCGACAGAGGGGGCGGGAGATACGCAGTATTTT
CASSPTEGAGDTQYF
>TRBJ2-1|TRBV6-5|TRBD2|-
TGTGCCAGCAGACTCGGACTAGCGGGAAACAATGAGCAGTTCTTC
CASRLGLAGNNEQFF